Included here is one T cell receptor beta chain sequence, with context. Its antigen is unknown. This record comes from a study of shared clonotypes between healthy human individuals. Study-wide findings and caveats: Naive CD4 clonotype sharing across several donors was approximately 5.2%. For sorted subsets, rarefaction showed incomplete sequencing despite large depth.

The germline CDR1 and CDR2 sequences are ENHRY and SYGVKD. The CDR3 length is 17 residues. V lost 7 bases and J lost 2, with 21 bases in between. Positive CCR7 selection of CD45RO-negative cells yielded the naive CD8 cells, and terminally differentiated effector memory CD45RA+ cells were excluded. Running of the assay took place at deep level. The sorted-subset replicate PCRs were given roughly 200 ng DNA, which is approximately 30,000 T cell genomes. Data came from immunoSEQ multiplex PCR; TCRdb stores just in-frame clones and leaves some out. This sample yields around 700,000 clones, of which about 91% are seen a single time; roughly 22% belongs to the top ten.

Sample: naive CD8+ T cells sorted from blood. This rearrangement joins TRBV10-3 to TRBJ2-1, with TRBD1 as a possible D gene (6 bases). The receptor's source is a man in his thirties or forties in good health. This chain's CDR3 is CAIKGQGSEVPYNEQFF. CDR3 in DNA: TGTGCCATCAAAGGCCAGGGGTCGGAAGTCCCCTACAATGAGCAGTTCTTC.